These T cell receptor beta chains were read from a single sample in a study of blood T cells in healthy people across ages. Via MiXCR, TCRdb re-called the 5' RACE reads, giving one row per CDR3 protein. Of hundreds of thousands of distinct CDR3 sequences in the sample, more than 55% are singletons; the top ten hold about 26%. Material for sequencing was blood. The receptors were gathered from a man aged 40-55 years in good health. The CDR3 runs from the conserved cysteine through the conserved F or W. The D gene is left open where the match is weak. Size tells how often a clone was seen (once, few, many) or the class of an expanded clone, and some rows leave it out.

v_call: TRBV2
clone_size: -
d_call: -
j_call: TRBJ2-6
cdr3_aa: CASTGYSGANVLTF
cdr3_nt: TGTGCCAGCACGGGGTACTCTGGGGCCAACGTCCTGACTTTC

v_call: TRBV28
clone_size: -
d_call: -
j_call: TRBJ2-4
cdr3_aa: CASSYPAGVKHIQYF
cdr3_nt: TGTGCCAGCAGTTACCCCGCCGGGGTTAAGCACATTCAGTACTTC

v_call: TRBV27
clone_size: many
d_call: TRBD1
j_call: TRBJ2-5
cdr3_aa: CASSSDRGSRRTQYF
cdr3_nt: TGTGCCAGCAGTTCGGACAGGGGCTCACGCCGGACCCAGTACTTC

v_call: TRBV7-2
clone_size: many
d_call: TRBD2
j_call: TRBJ2-1
cdr3_aa: CASSLVTSGSPEQFF
cdr3_nt: TGTGCCAGCAGCTTAGTTACTAGCGGGAGTCCTGAGCAGTTCTTC

v_call: TRBV7-2
clone_size: many
d_call: TRBD2
j_call: TRBJ2-5
cdr3_aa: CASSQAGSVETQYF
cdr3_nt: TGTGCCAGCAGCCAAGCGGGATCCGTGGAGACCCAGTACTTC

v_call: TRBV6-5
clone_size: -
d_call: -
j_call: TRBJ2-1
cdr3_aa: CASSYRGTGAHGEQFF
cdr3_nt: TGTGCCAGCAGTTATAGGGGGACTGGCGCCCACGGTGAGCAGTTCTTC

v_call: TRBV20-1
clone_size: once
d_call: TRBD2
j_call: TRBJ2-5
cdr3_aa: CSARSLAGAGRNEQYF
cdr3_nt: TGCAGTGCTAGATCTTTAGCGGGGGCAGGGCGTAATGAGCAGTACTTC

v_call: TRBV3-1
clone_size: -
d_call: -
j_call: TRBJ2-6
cdr3_aa: CASSRQSGANVLTF
cdr3_nt: TGTGCCAGCAGCCGACAATCTGGGGCCAACGTCCTGACTTTC

v_call: TRBV5-1
clone_size: -
d_call: -
j_call: TRBJ2-7
cdr3_aa: CASSSRTAYEQYF
cdr3_nt: TGCGCCAGCAGCTCTCGGACAGCTTACGAGCAGTACTTC

v_call: TRBV9
clone_size: -
d_call: -
j_call: TRBJ2-5
cdr3_aa: CASSTRGGTRRFEETQYF
cdr3_nt: TGTGCCAGCAGCACCCGAGGAGGGACAAGGAGGTTTGAGGAGACCCAGTACTTC

v_call: TRBV29-1
clone_size: -
d_call: TRBD2
j_call: TRBJ2-1
cdr3_aa: CSTPGGSTYNEQFF
cdr3_nt: TGCAGCACCCCGGGGGGTTCTACCTACAATGAGCAGTTCTTC

v_call: TRBV14
clone_size: few
d_call: -
j_call: TRBJ1-1
cdr3_aa: CASSQDRGSRFYTEAFF
cdr3_nt: TGTGCCAGCAGCCAAGATCGTGGCAGCCGATTCTACACTGAAGCTTTCTTT

v_call: TRBV5-1
clone_size: -
d_call: TRBD1
j_call: TRBJ2-3
cdr3_aa: CASSLIPQRQGVTDTQYF
cdr3_nt: TGCGCCAGCAGCTTGATCCCTCAACGACAGGGGGTTACAGATACGCAGTATTTT

v_call: TRBV7-2
clone_size: -
d_call: -
j_call: TRBJ2-5
cdr3_aa: CAGSSPGRAETQYF
cdr3_nt: TGTGCCGGCAGCTCCCCGGGACGGGCAGAGACCCAGTACTTC

v_call: TRBV7-3
clone_size: -
d_call: -
j_call: TRBJ2-4
cdr3_aa: CASSLRVAEEQYF
cdr3_nt: TGTGCCAGCAGCTTACGGGTCGCGGAGGAGCAGTACTTC

v_call: TRBV7-2
clone_size: -
d_call: -
j_call: TRBJ2-1
cdr3_aa: CASSANPGSSYNEQFF
cdr3_nt: TGTGCCAGCAGCGCTAACCCAGGGAGCTCCTACAATGAGCAGTTCTTC

v_call: TRBV9
clone_size: -
d_call: TRBD2
j_call: TRBJ2-7
cdr3_aa: CASSVGSGLVISEQYF
cdr3_nt: TGTGCCAGCAGCGTAGGGTCTGGACTAGTTATCAGCGAGCAGTACTTC

v_call: TRBV6-5
clone_size: -
d_call: -
j_call: TRBJ2-1
cdr3_aa: CASSYHGLTQSYNEQFF
cdr3_nt: TGTGCCAGCAGTTACCACGGACTAACCCAATCCTACAATGAGCAGTTCTTC

v_call: TRBV7-9
clone_size: -
d_call: TRBD2
j_call: TRBJ2-3
cdr3_aa: CASSFQRGSGTDTQYF
cdr3_nt: TGTGCCAGCAGCTTTCAGCGGGGGTCCGGCACAGATACGCAGTATTTT

v_call: TRBV20-1
clone_size: -
d_call: -
j_call: TRBJ2-1
cdr3_aa: CSAGGQDHEQFF
cdr3_nt: TGCAGTGCTGGTGGCCAGGATCATGAGCAGTTCTTC

v_call: TRBV7-6
clone_size: -
d_call: -
j_call: TRBJ2-4
cdr3_aa: CASSAGPNEQYF
cdr3_nt: TGTGCCAGCAGCGCCGGGCCCAATGAGCAGTACTTC

v_call: TRBV10-3
clone_size: few
d_call: TRBD1
j_call: TRBJ2-5
cdr3_aa: CAISESRGRRQETQYF
cdr3_nt: TGTGCCATCAGTGAGTCGAGGGGGCGGCGGCAAGAGACCCAGTACTTC

v_call: TRBV12-3/TRBV12-4
clone_size: -
d_call: -
j_call: TRBJ1-5
cdr3_aa: CASERSGNQPQHF
cdr3_nt: TGTGCCAGTGAAAGATCTGGCAATCAGCCCCAGCATTTT

v_call: TRBV24-1
clone_size: -
d_call: -
j_call: TRBJ2-7
cdr3_aa: CATSDHGGGAYEQYF
cdr3_nt: TGTGCCACCAGTGATCACGGAGGGGGGGCCTACGAGCAGTACTTC

v_call: TRBV3-1
clone_size: -
d_call: -
j_call: TRBJ2-5
cdr3_aa: CASSPGVQGETQYF
cdr3_nt: TGTGCCAGCAGCCCAGGGGTGCAAGGAGAGACCCAGTACTTC

v_call: TRBV29-1
clone_size: few
d_call: -
j_call: TRBJ2-7
cdr3_aa: CSVVPPNEQYF
cdr3_nt: TGCAGCGTTGTTCCCCCGAACGAGCAGTACTTC